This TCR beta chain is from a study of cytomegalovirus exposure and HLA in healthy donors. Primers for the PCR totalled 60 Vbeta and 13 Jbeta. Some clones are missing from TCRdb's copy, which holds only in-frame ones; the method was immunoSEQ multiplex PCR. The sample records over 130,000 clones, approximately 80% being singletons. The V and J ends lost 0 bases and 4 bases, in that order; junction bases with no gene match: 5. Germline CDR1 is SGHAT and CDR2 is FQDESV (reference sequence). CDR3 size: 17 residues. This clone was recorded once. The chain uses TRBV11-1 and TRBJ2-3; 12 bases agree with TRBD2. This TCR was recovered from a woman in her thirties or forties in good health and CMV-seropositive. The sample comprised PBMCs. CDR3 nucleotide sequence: TGTGCCAGCAGCTTAGCGCTGGCTAGCGGGAGGGCAGATACGCAGTATTTT. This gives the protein CASSLALASGRADTQYF.